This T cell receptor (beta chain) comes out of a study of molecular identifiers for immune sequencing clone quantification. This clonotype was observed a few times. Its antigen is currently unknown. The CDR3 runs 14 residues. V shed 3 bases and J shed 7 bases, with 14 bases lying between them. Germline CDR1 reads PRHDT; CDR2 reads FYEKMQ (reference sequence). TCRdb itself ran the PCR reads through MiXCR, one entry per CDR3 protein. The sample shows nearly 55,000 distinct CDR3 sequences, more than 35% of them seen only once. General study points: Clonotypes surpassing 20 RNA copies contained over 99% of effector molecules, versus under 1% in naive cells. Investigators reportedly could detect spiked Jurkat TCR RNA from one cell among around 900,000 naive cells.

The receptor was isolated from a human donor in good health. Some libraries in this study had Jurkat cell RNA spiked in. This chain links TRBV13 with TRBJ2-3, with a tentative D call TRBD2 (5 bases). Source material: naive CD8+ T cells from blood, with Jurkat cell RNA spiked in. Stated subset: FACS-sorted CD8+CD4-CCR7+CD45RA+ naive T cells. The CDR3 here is CASSFGPSQNTQYF. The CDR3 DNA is TGTGCCAGCAGCTTTGGGCCTAGCCAAAATACGCAGTATTTT.